This TCR beta chain appears in the sequencing data of a study of diagnostic markers for celiac disease (dated by TCRdb to 2018 to 2020). Sequenced on an Illumina MiSeq. TCRdb reprocessed the raw reads; every CDR3 protein sequence is a single record, and DNA is not supplied. For this sample, the table gives around 1,900 distinct CDR3 sequences. The ten largest clones take up 17% of the sample. Concerning this clonotype itself: This receptor's antigen is unknown.

From the cysteine through the phenylalanine, the CDR3 covers 13 amino acids. DNA is not on record. Per the germline V gene (reference sequence), SEHNR is the CDR1 and FQNEAQ is the CDR2. Sequenced sample: either unsorted cells or a sorted T cell fraction (not recorded which). The chain is assembled from TRBV7-9 and TRBJ1-3. The TCR sequence derives from a human donor. This table probably holds off-target reads from a library built for another chain. The CDR3 reads as follows: CASSLERGNTIYF.